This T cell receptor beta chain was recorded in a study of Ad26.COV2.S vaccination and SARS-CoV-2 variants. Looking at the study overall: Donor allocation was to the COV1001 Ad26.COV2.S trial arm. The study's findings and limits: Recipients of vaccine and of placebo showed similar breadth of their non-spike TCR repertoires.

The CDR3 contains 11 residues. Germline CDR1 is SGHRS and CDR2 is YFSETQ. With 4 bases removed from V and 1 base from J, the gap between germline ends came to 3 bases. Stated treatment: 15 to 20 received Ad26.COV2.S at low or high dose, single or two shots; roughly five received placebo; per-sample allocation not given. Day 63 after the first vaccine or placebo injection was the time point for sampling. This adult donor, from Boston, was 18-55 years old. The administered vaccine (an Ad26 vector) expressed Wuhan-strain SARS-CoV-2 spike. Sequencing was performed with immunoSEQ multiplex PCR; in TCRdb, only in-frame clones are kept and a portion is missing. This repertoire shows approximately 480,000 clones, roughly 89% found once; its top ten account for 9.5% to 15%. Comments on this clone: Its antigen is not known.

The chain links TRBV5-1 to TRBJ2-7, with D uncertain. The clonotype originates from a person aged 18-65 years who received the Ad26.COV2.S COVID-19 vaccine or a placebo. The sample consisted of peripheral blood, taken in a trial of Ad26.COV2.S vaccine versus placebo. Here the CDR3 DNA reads TGCGCCAGCAGCCAATCCTACGAGCAGTACTTC. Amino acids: CASSQSYEQYF.